This T cell receptor (beta chain) is from a study of identical twins. Broader study findings: Twins shared beta out-of-frame sequences in excess, but this excess was weaker.

This clonotype has only a few counts. Its specificity is not known. Germline values: CDR1 SGHRS, CDR2 YFSETQ. The ends were cut back, 0 bases at V and 7 bases at J, with 17 bases in the middle. The CDR3 contains 15 residues. TCRdb called the 5' RACE reads again in MiXCR, with one record for every CDR3 protein. The sample shows 400,000 to 550,000 distinct CDR3 sequences, 22% of them seen only once. These same records also appear under a second study, on T cells expressing NK-cell markers. That source adds: From sorted CD3+CD56+NKG2C+, CD3+CD56+NKG2C- and CD3+CD56-NKG2C+ T cells came the TCR beta repertoires. Dominant NKG2C+ clonotypes made up about 1.0-7.0% of CD8+ T cells in more than 5 donors. A few donors likewise had their CD3+CD56-NKG2C+ fraction led by these clonotypes.

This sequence originates from a woman aged 18-29 years in good health. The sequenced sample was CD4+ T cells sorted from blood. V usage is TRBV5-1 and J usage is TRBJ2-7; D may be TRBD1 (6 bases). CDR3 coding DNA: TGCGCCAGCAGCTTGGCCAGACAGGCTACGAGGGAGCAGTACTTC. The encoded protein is CASSLARQATREQYF.